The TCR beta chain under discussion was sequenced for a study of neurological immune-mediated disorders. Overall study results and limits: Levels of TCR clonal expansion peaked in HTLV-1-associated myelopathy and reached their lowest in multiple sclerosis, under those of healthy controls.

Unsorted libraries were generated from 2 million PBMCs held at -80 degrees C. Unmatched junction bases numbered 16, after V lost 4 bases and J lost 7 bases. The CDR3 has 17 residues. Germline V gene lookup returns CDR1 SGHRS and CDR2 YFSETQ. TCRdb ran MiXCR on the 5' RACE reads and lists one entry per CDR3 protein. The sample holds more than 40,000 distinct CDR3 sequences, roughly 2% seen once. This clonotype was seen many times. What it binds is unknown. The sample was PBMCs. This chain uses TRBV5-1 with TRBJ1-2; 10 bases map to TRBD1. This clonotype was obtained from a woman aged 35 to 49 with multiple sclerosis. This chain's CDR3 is CASSPRAPGQGTFGYTF. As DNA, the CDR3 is TGCGCCAGCAGCCCAAGAGCCCCGGGACAGGGGACTTTTGGCTACACCTTC.